This TCR beta chain comes out of a study of CD8+ T cells in alopecia areata. Looking at the study overall: Those patients who were treated received oral tofacitinib, which was given at 5 to 10 mg twice daily for moderate-to-severe alopecia areata.

This CDR3 is built from 11 residues. CDR1 and CDR2 from the germline V gene are KGHSH and LQKENI. Trimming stripped 6 bases from V and 9 bases from J, with 9 bases between. Of note for this clone: As yet, its antigen is unknown.

After isolation, RNA underwent reverse transcription to generate cDNA as the sequencing template. Sequencing was performed with immunoSEQ multiplex PCR; in TCRdb, only in-frame clones are kept and a portion is missing. The table has 270,000 or so clones, 55% to 70% seen once. The treatment was: oral pan-JAK inhibitor, 5-10 mg twice daily. Whole-study findings and limits: Under tofacitinib, fewer expanded CD8+ clones appeared among the top 100 scalp clones. Any link of baseline CD8+ expansion to response, resting on one nonresponder, remains uncertain.

This chain links TRBV18 with TRBJ2-1; D is unresolved. This clonotype was obtained from a human donor with alopecia areata. Specimen: CD4+ T cells sorted from blood, collected at week 24, from a patient treated with tofacitinib. CDR3 DNA sequence: TGTGCCAGCTCCCCCCCGGGTGAGCAGTTCTTC. Its translation is CASSPPGEQFF.